Listed below are T cell receptor beta chains from one sample, sequenced in a study of Tregs in tolerant kidney transplant recipients. Sequencing used immunoSEQ multiplex PCR; TCRdb keeps in-frame clones, though not all of them. The sample has approximately 43,000 clones, 91% seen once. The sequenced material came from Tregs from blood. All receptors derive from a human donor in good health. The CDR3 runs from the conserved cysteine through the conserved F or W. The D gene is left open where the match is weak. The size of a clone is reported for some rows only, either as once, few or many, or as a class for expanded clones.

>TRBV7-6|.|TRBJ1-3|.
TGTGCCAGCAGCTTGGGCGCAGGGACTGGAAACACCATATATTTT
CASSLGAGTGNTIYF
>TRBV15|TRBD1|TRBJ1-5|once
TGTGCCACCAGCAGACTGTTGACAGGGACTCAGCCCCAGCATTTT
CATSRLLTGTQPQHF
>TRBV11-2|TRBD1|TRBJ2-7|.
TGTGCCAGCAGCTCTTCCGGGACAGGGGCCTACGAGCAGTACTTC
CASSSSGTGAYEQYF
>TRBV11-1|TRBD1|TRBJ1-6|.
TGTGCCAGCAGCTTACAGGGGGCAGCCTCACCCCTCCACTTT
CASSLQGAASPLHF
>TRBV10-3|.|TRBJ1-2|.
TGTGCCATCAGTGGACTCGTGGATGGGCCTGGCTACACCTTC
CAISGLVDGPGYTF
>TRBV6-6|.|TRBJ1-3|few
TGTGCCAGCAGAAACAAGGGACTACTATCTGGAAACACCATATATTTT
CASRNKGLLSGNTIYF
>TRBV30|.|TRBJ2-7|.
TGTGCCTTAGGACGAACCCCCTACGAGCAGTACTTC
CALGRTPYEQYF
>TRBV6-5|TRBD2|TRBJ2-5|.
TGTGCCAGCAGTTACGGCGGGGGGGTGACCCAGTACTTC
CASSYGGGVTQYF
>TRBV6-5|.|TRBJ1-2|.
TGTGCCAGCAGTGAGGTCCTCCAGGGCTCTGGCTACACCTTC
CASSEVLQGSGYTF
>TRBV20-1|.|TRBJ2-5|.
TGCAGTGCAACGGGGTTGGAGACCCAGTACTTC
CSATGLETQYF
>TRBV18|TRBD1|TRBJ1-6|.
TGTGCCAGCTCAACGGGGACAGAGAATTCACCCCTCCACTTT
CASSTGTENSPLHF